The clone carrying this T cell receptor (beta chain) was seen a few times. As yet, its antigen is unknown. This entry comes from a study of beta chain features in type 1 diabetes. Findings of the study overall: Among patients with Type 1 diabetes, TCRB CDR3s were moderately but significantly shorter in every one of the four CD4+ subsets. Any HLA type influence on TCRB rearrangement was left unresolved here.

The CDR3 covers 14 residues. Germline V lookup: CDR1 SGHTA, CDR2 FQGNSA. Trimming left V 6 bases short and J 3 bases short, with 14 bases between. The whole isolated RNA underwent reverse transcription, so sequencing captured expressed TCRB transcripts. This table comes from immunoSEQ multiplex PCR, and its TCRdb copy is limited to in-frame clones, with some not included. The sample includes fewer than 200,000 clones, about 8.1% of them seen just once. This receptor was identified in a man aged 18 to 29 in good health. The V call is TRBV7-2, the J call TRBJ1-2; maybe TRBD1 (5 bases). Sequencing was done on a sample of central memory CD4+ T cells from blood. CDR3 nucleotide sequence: TGTGCCAGCAGTTCCACGACGGGGGACTATGGCTACACCTTC. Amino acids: CASSSTTGDYGYTF.